This is a list of T cell receptor beta chains from one sample in a study of T cells after yellow fever vaccination. TCRdb redid the calling of the 5' RACE reads with MiXCR, one entry per CDR3 protein. Among some 300,000 distinct CDR3 sequences, under 9% were seen once, and the ten largest hold 3% to 4%. Sequenced material: CD4+ T cells sorted from PBMCs, taken 5 days after the yellow fever booster vaccination. These receptors all come from a man between 18 and 29 years old who received the YFV17D yellow fever vaccine. The CDR3 runs from the conserved cysteine through the conserved F or W. The D gene is left open where the match is weak. Not every row has a clone size; where given, it reads once, few, many or a size class.

v_gene	d_gene	j_gene	abundance	CDR3nt	CDR3aa
TRBV9	TRBD1	TRBJ2-5	few	TGTGCCAGCAGCGAAGGCCCGGGACAGGGGACGGAGACCCAGTACTTC	CASSEGPGQGTETQYF
TRBV7-9	TRBD1	TRBJ1-2	once	TGTGCCAGCAGCTCAACACGAGGACAGGGCTATGGCTACACCTTC	CASSSTRGQGYGYTF
TRBV5-1	.	TRBJ2-5	few	TGCGCCAGCAGAACCGGGACGGCCAAAAACCAAGAGACCCAGTACTTC	CASRTGTAKNQETQYF
TRBV20-1	.	TRBJ2-3	.	TGCAGTGCTAGGCTAGCGAGCACAGATACGCAGTATTTT	CSARLASTDTQYF
TRBV7-2	TRBD2	TRBJ2-5	few	TGTGCCAGCAGCCCCTCTAGCGGGGGGTACCAAGAGACCCAGTACTTC	CASSPSSGGYQETQYF
TRBV7-2	.	TRBJ2-2	many	TGTGCCAGCAGTCTTGATTACACCGGGGAGCTGTTTTTT	CASSLDYTGELFF
TRBV3-1	TRBD1	TRBJ1-2	once	TGTGCCAGCAGCCAAGAAAACACGTGGGACAGGGGGGTGTATGGCTACACCTTC	CASSQENTWDRGVYGYTF
TRBV6-5	TRBD2	TRBJ2-3	few	TGTGCCAGCAGTTCCCAGCGGGGGGGTACGGATACGCAGTATTTT	CASSSQRGGTDTQYF
TRBV9	TRBD1	TRBJ1-5	many	TGTGCCAGCCCCGGGACAGACTACGGTCAGCCCCAGCATTTT	CASPGTDYGQPQHF
TRBV5-1	.	TRBJ1-5	.	TGCGCCAGCAGCCTGGAGGTCGGGCAGCCCCAGCATTTT	CASSLEVGQPQHF
TRBV27	.	TRBJ1-6	.	TGTGCCAGCAGACCACAGGGATTCTCCTATAATTCACCCCTCCACTTT	CASRPQGFSYNSPLHF
TRBV6-6	.	TRBJ2-5	.	TGTGCCAGCAGTTACTCGAATGGGGGGATGGAGACCCAGTACTTC	CASSYSNGGMETQYF
TRBV6-2/TRBV6-3	.	TRBJ2-2	few	TGTGCCAGCGGACACCGGACAGGGGAGCTGTTTTTT	CASGHRTGELFF
TRBV25-1	TRBD1	TRBJ2-2	few	TGTGCCAGCAGTGGGGGACAGGGGTTGGTAGCCGGGGAGCTGTTTTTT	CASSGGQGLVAGELFF
TRBV6-1	.	TRBJ2-7	many	TGTGCCAGCAGTCCACAGGGAACCGAGCAGTACTTC	CASSPQGTEQYF
TRBV11-2	TRBD1	TRBJ1-5	few	TGTGCCAGCAGCGCACGGACAGGTCGAGGCAATCAGCCCCAGCATTTT	CASSARTGRGNQPQHF
TRBV20-1	.	TRBJ2-7	.	TGCAGTGCTAGAGTGGGGTCCCACTCCTACGAGCAGTACTTC	CSARVGSHSYEQYF
TRBV3-1	.	TRBJ1-4	few	TGTGCCAGCAGCCAAGTGAACAACCCTGAAAAACTGTTTTTT	CASSQVNNPEKLFF
TRBV4-2	.	TRBJ2-5	.	TGTGCCAGCAGCCAAGATTGGATAAGCACCTCGAAGGGGGAGACCCAGTACTTC	CASSQDWISTSKGETQYF
TRBV7-9	TRBD1	TRBJ2-6	.	TGTGCCAGCAGCCGGGGGGACCGGGACAGGGGTCTGCATTTGTCTGGGGCCAACGTCCTGACTTTC	CASSRGDRDRGLHLSGANVLTF
TRBV5-1	.	TRBJ2-5	.	TGCGCCAGCAGCGCCTCGGAGGAGACCCAGTACTTC	CASSASEETQYF
TRBV6-5	.	TRBJ1-5	.	TGTGCCAGCAGGACAGGACTGTATAGCAATCAGCCCCAGCATTTT	CASRTGLYSNQPQHF
TRBV6-2/TRBV6-3	.	TRBJ2-5	many	TGTGCCAGCAGTTACGGAACAGCTAAAGAGACCCAGTACTTC	CASSYGTAKETQYF
TRBV27	.	TRBJ2-2	.	TGTGCCAGCTCAAATTGGCCTCCTACCGGGGAGCTGTTTTTT	CASSNWPPTGELFF
TRBV10-3	.	TRBJ2-2	.	TGTGCCATCTCGCAAAGGGCACGGGGTACCACCGGGGAGCTGTTTTTT	CAISQRARGTTGELFF
TRBV24-1	.	TRBJ2-1	many	TGTGCCACCAGTGATTTGGCGACAGCTTCCTACAATGAGCAGTTCTTC	CATSDLATASYNEQFF
TRBV20-1	.	TRBJ2-5	few	TGCAGTGCTCGGACACCTGCTGGGTCCCAGTACTTC	CSARTPAGSQYF
TRBV4-1	.	TRBJ1-1	many	TGCGCCAGCAGCCAAGGGGGGTACACTGAAGCTTTCTTT	CASSQGGYTEAFF
TRBV5-5	.	TRBJ2-5	.	TGTGCCAGCGCTCCGGGGACCTCCCAAGAGATCCAGTACTTC	CASAPGTSQEIQYF
TRBV4-1	.	TRBJ2-5	.	TGCGCCAGCAGCCAAGACTCCCAGGGGGGGGAGACCCAGTACTTC	CASSQDSQGGETQYF
TRBV9	TRBD1	TRBJ1-6	.	TGTGCCAGCAGCGTGAGGGACAGGGAAAATTCACCCCTCCACTTT	CASSVRDRENSPLHF
TRBV6-2/TRBV6-3	.	TRBJ2-5	few	TGTGCCACCTCCGCGGCGGGCCAAGAGACCCAGTACTTC	CATSAAGQETQYF
TRBV4-3	.	TRBJ1-4	few	TGCGCCAGCAGCCAAAGCCGAGGGGGGGCCGATAGAGAAAAACTGTTTTTT	CASSQSRGGADREKLFF
TRBV20-1	.	TRBJ2-3	.	TGCAGTGCTAGACCACCTGGGGGCCTGACGGGTACGCAGTATTTT	CSARPPGGLTGTQYF
TRBV5-1	.	TRBJ2-1	many	TGCGCCAGCAGCCACGGAGGGCGGGATGAGCAGTTCTTC	CASSHGGRDEQFF
TRBV20-1	.	TRBJ1-1	few	TGCAGTGCGCCCCCGGGTGGTGACACTGAAGCTTTCTTT	CSAPPGGDTEAFF
TRBV28	.	TRBJ1-2	few	TGTGCCAGCAGTCTCAGCTATGGCTACACCTTC	CASSLSYGYTF
TRBV6-5	.	TRBJ2-3	.	TGTGCCAGCAGTTACGGTTCCCCAGGGGATACGCAGTATTTT	CASSYGSPGDTQYF
TRBV20-1	TRBD1	TRBJ1-5	.	TGCAGTGCTAGCTCCGGGACAGGGGAGCATCAGCCCCAGCATTTT	CSASSGTGEHQPQHF
TRBV20-1	.	TRBJ1-1	few	TGCAGTGCTAGGGCAGGGAGGACTGAAGCTTTCTTT	CSARAGRTEAFF
TRBV6-5	.	TRBJ1-2	few	TGTGCCAGCACCCGGTGGGGGCGACCTAACTATGGCTACACCTTC	CASTRWGRPNYGYTF
TRBV10-3	TRBD1	TRBJ1-3	few	TGTGCCATCAGTGATCGGGACAGGGTCGGAAACACCATATATTTT	CAISDRDRVGNTIYF
TRBV7-2	.	TRBJ1-1	few	TGTGCCAGCAGCTTTAGGGGTCGGGGTACTGAAGCTTTCTTT	CASSFRGRGTEAFF
TRBV20-1	.	TRBJ2-7	.	TGCAGTGCTAGAGCAATTTGGGGGACCCCAAGCTCCTACGAGCAGTACTTC	CSARAIWGTPSSYEQYF
TRBV5-1	.	TRBJ2-4	many	TGCGCCAGCAGCCCCGAGTCCGGTGACATTCAGTACTTC	CASSPESGDIQYF
TRBV6-1	.	TRBJ2-5	many	TGTGCCAGCAGTGATCCGGGGCAGGGGAGGCAAGAGACCCAGTACTTC	CASSDPGQGRQETQYF
TRBV30	TRBD1	TRBJ2-7	few	TGTGCCTGGAGTCCTCAGGGGGCGAGGGAGCAGTACTTC	CAWSPQGAREQYF
TRBV6-5	TRBD1	TRBJ1-1	many	TGTGCCAGCAGTTGGACAGGGCCGAACACTGAAGCTTTCTTT	CASSWTGPNTEAFF
TRBV2	TRBD2	TRBJ2-5	few	TGTGCCAGCAGGGCCGGGACTAGCGGCCAGGAGACCCAGTACTTC	CASRAGTSGQETQYF
TRBV3-1	.	TRBJ2-5	.	TGTGCCAGCATCGGGCTACACCAAGAGACCCAGTACTTC	CASIGLHQETQYF
TRBV21-1	.	TRBJ1-5	once	TGTGCCACTGGGGGAACCGATAGCAATCAGCCCCAGCATTTT	CATGGTDSNQPQHF
TRBV5-1	.	TRBJ1-2	.	TGCGCCAGCAGCATAGGTAGTTCGAACTATGGCTACACCTTC	CASSIGSSNYGYTF
TRBV28	.	TRBJ2-3	few	TGTGCCAGCAGCGTGGTGGGGGCAGTCACAGATACGCAGTATTTT	CASSVVGAVTDTQYF
TRBV6-5	.	TRBJ2-7	many	TGTGCCAGCAGTTATGCAGGGGTAGGGGCCTACGAGCAGTACTTC	CASSYAGVGAYEQYF
TRBV5-1	.	TRBJ2-1	many	TGCGCCAGCAGCACGGACTGGGGGAATGAGCAGTTCTTC	CASSTDWGNEQFF
TRBV12-3/TRBV12-4	TRBD1	TRBJ2-7	few	TGTGCCAGCAGCTTCCGACAGGGCTCCTACGAGCAGTACTTC	CASSFRQGSYEQYF
TRBV14	.	TRBJ2-3	few	TGTGCCAGCAGCCCTTTGCAGATTGGGATTCGTGCAGATACGCAGTATTTT	CASSPLQIGIRADTQYF
TRBV19	.	TRBJ1-4	few	TGTGCCAGTAGTTGGACAGCAACAACTAATGAAAAACTGTTTTTT	CASSWTATTNEKLFF
TRBV4-1	TRBD1	TRBJ1-2	.	TGCGCCAGCAGCCAAGGCCAGGGGGCGCGGGGCTACACCTTC	CASSQGQGARGYTF